These 14 T cell receptor beta chains originate from one sample sequenced in a study of blood T cell repertoires in COVID-19. Repertoires were generated with immunoSEQ multiplex PCR, while TCRdb's copy carries only in-frame clones and drops some. The sample shows about 55,000 clones, approximately 90% of them seen only once. Source material: peripheral blood. These receptors were collected from a human donor with active COVID-19. The donor label of this sample is uncertain.

The rearrangement links TRBV6-2 or TRBV6-3 to TRBJ2-7; 7 bases are a match to TRBD2. This CDR3 spans 13 amino acids. V shed 0 bases, J shed 7 bases, and the junction held 3 bases outside the gene matches. The germline gives CDR1 MNHEY, CDR2 SVGEGT. CDR3 bases: TGTGCCAGCAGTTACTCAAGGGAGGGGGAGCAGTACTTC. Its protein is CASSYSREGEQYF.

This chain links TRBV9 with TRBJ1-3; D remains unclear. Germline V gene sequence: CDR1 SGDLS, CDR2 YYNGEE. CDR3 length: 15 amino acids. Trimming pared 0 bases from V and 2 bases from J, leaving 9 bases between. CDR3 protein: CASSVETYPGNTIYF. The CDR3 DNA follows: TGTGCCAGCAGCGTAGAGACTTACCCTGGAAACACCATATATTTT.

This clone is a singleton in its sample. J is TRBJ2-2 and V is TRBV5-4, with D tentatively TRBD2 (5 bases). V was shortened by 7 bases and J by 0 bases, with 7 bases between the two germline ends. In germline, CDR1 is SGHNT, CDR2 YYREEE (reference sequence). The CDR3 loop spans 13 amino acids. The CDR3 DNA follows: TGTGCCAGCCGGGAACCGAACACCGGGGAGCTGTTTTTT. Protein product: CASREPNTGELFF.

This CDR3 is CASSSRTGYTGELFF. CDR3 in DNA: TGTGCCAGCAGTTCTCGGACAGGATACACCGGGGAGCTGTTTTTT. The genes are TRBV2 and TRBJ2-2; 7 nucleotides align to TRBD1. The CDR3 contains 15 residues. Germline trimming cut 5 bases from V and 3 bases from J; bases unmatched to any gene: 6. The germline V gene encodes CDR1 SNHLY and CDR2 FYNNEI.

This chain links TRBV10-3 with TRBJ2-1, with 8 bases identical to TRBD2. There are 13 residues in the CDR3. Trimming cost V 6 bases and J 6 bases; bases outside gene matches: 4. Germline V gene sequence: CDR1 ENHRY, CDR2 SYGVKD. The CDR3 coding sequence is TGTGCCATCAGGCGGGAGGTATCCAATGAGCAGTTCTTC. Translation: CAIRREVSNEQFF.

The chain employs TRBV13 and TRBJ2-7; the match to TRBD2 covers 9 bases. CDR1 is PRHDT, CDR2 FYEKMQ, per germline (reference sequence). V lost 4 bases to trimming and J lost 5 bases; unmatched junction nucleotides: 18. This CDR3 has 18 amino acids. For the CDR3, the DNA is TGTGCCAGCAGCTGGAGACTAGCCGCGATAGCGGGAGAGGACGAGCAGTACTTC. Encoded protein: CASSWRLAAIAGEDEQYF.

Only a few counts were recorded for this clone. V and J are TRBV6-5 and TRBJ2-3, with D possibly TRBD2 on 6 matching bases. Germline CDR1 is MNHEY and CDR2 is SVGAGI. This CDR3 region has 15 residues. Trimming shortened V by 3 bases and J by 0 bases, and 10 bases separated the two germline ends. In nucleotides, the CDR3 is TGTGCCAGCAGTTATCGTGCGGGAAGCACAGATACGCAGTATTTT. This encodes CASSYRAGSTDTQYF.

The chain couples TRBV2 to TRBJ2-7, with 7 bases matching TRBD2. Germline V lookup: CDR1 SNHLY, CDR2 FYNNEI. The CDR3 totals 11 residues. Trimming took 8 bases from V and 6 from J; bases not matched to a gene: 4. This CDR3 reads CASGGDGEQYF. CDR3 sequence (DNA): TGTGCCAGCGGGGGGGATGGCGAGCAGTACTTC.

This clone was counted a few times. The J gene is TRBJ1-5, the V gene TRBV4-2; 7 bases line up with TRBD1. This CDR3 contains 15 residues. V gave up 0 bases and J gave up 2 bases; unmatched junction bases: 1. Germline CDR1 LGHNA, CDR2 YNFKEQ. The CDR3 sequence is CASSQDGTGNQPQHF. The DNA for the CDR3 is TGTGCCAGCAGCCAAGACGGGACAGGCAATCAGCCCCAGCATTTT.

This chain connects TRBV6-6 to TRBJ2-2, with a tentative D call TRBD2 (6 bases). V shed 0 bases and J shed 4 bases, with 12 bases lying between them. CDR1 and CDR2 (germline): MNHNY, SVGAGI (reference sequence). This CDR3 is 16 amino acids long. CDR3 DNA: TGTGCCAGCAGTTACTCAACAACGCGGGGCACCGGGGAGCTGTTTTTT. Its protein product is CASSYSTTRGTGELFF.

The chain recombines TRBV19 with TRBJ2-3, with 7 bases identical to TRBD1. CDR1 is LNHDA, CDR2 SQIVND, per germline (reference sequence). The CDR3 sequence is 16 residues long. After removal of 4 bases from V and 4 bases from J, the junction contained 11 bases not matched to a gene. The CDR3 region has the DNA TGTGCCAGTAGTACAATTACAGGGGTGGGGGCAGATACGCAGTATTTT. The encoded protein is CASSTITGVGADTQYF. The full variable domain, its missing parts supplied by reference TRBV19 and TRBJ2-3, is DGGITQSPKYLFRKEGQNVTLSCEQNLNHDAMYWYRQDPGQGLRLIYYSQIVNDFQKGDIAEGYSVSREKKESFPLTVTSAQKNPTAFYLCASSTITGVGADTQYFGPGTRLTVL.

The chain links TRBV5-6 to TRBJ1-5; D gene unclear. Germline V gives CDR1 SGHDT, CDR2 YYEEEE. Trimming pared 4 bases from V and 8 bases from J, leaving 19 bases between. The CDR3 length is 15 residues. CDR3 sequence reads: CASSQFDNEREPQHF. The DNA for the CDR3 is TGTGCCAGCAGCCAATTCGACAACGAGAGGGAGCCCCAGCATTTT.

In this sample, this clone turned up once. The CDR3 DNA is TGTGCCAGCAGTGGGGTCTGGGGACTTGACACTGAAGCTTTCTTT. Protein: CASSGVWGLDTEAFF. This chain links TRBV2 with TRBJ1-1, with D possibly matching TRBD1 (5 bases). V lost 4 bases, J lost 3 bases, and 15 bases lay in between. This CDR3 has 15 amino acids. Germline V gene sequence: CDR1 SNHLY, CDR2 FYNNEI.

The chain joins TRBV9 to TRBJ1-5; possibly TRBD1 for D (6 bases). CDR1 is SGDLS and CDR2 is YYNGEE in the germline V gene. With 5 bases removed from V and 3 bases from J, the gap between germline ends came to 21 bases. The CDR3 has 17 residues. CDR3 sequence reads: CASRPEDRGLSNQPQHF. The CDR3 DNA sequence: TGTGCCAGCAGACCGGAGGACAGAGGCCTTTCCAATCAGCCCCAGCATTTT.